This T cell receptor (beta chain) was sequenced for a study of healthy donors' naive CD4 and CD8 T cells. Naive CD4+ cells were sorted as CD4+CD8-CD45RO-CD45RA+; naive CD8+ as CD8+CD4-CD45RA+CD27bright. The CDR3 consists of 18 residues. Starting from roughly 0.55 ug of total RNA, TCR libraries were made with linear amplification. TCRdb reanalysed the reads using MiXCR and keeps one entry per CDR3 protein. In the table there are about 180,000 distinct CDR3 sequences, around three quarters of which are singletons. Sequenced sample: naive CD4+ and CD8+ T cells sorted from blood, pooled from several donors. This chain joins TRBV21-1 and TRBJ2-1; TRBD2, the table's D call, lacks a check against the DNA. TRBV21-1 is marked as a pseudogene. The receptor was derived from a pool of human donors in good health; the sample pools cells from several healthy donors. The CDR3 DNA reads TGTGCCAGCAGCCCCAGGACTAGCGGGACCCACTCCTACAATGAGCAGTTCTTC. This codes for CASSPRTSGTHSYNEQFF.